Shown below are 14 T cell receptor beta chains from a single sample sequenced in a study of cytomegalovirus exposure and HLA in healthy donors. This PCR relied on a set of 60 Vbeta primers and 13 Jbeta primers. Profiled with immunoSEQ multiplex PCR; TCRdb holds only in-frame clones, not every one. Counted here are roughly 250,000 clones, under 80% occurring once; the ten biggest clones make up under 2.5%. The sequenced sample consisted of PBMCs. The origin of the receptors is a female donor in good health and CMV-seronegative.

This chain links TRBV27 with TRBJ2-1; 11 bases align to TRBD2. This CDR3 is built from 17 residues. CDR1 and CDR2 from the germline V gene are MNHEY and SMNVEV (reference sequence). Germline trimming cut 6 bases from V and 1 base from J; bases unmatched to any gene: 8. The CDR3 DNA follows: TGTGCCAGCAGGGGGCTAGCGGGAGGATCGTCCTACAATGAGCAGTTCTTC. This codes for CASRGLAGGSSYNEQFF.

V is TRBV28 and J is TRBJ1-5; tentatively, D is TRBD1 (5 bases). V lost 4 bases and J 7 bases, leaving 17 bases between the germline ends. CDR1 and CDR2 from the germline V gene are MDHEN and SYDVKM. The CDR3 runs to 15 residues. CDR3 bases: TGTGCCAGCAGTTGGGGGACTGGAGAGATCCAGCCCCAGCATTTT. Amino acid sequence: CASSWGTGEIQPQHF.

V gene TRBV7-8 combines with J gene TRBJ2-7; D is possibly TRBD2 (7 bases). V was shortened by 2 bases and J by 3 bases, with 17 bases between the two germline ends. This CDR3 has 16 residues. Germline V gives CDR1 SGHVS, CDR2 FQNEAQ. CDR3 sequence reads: CASSLIMRGPNYEQYF. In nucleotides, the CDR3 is TGTGCCAGCAGCTTAATCATGCGGGGGCCCAACTACGAGCAGTACTTC. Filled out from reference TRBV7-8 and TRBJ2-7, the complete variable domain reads GAGVSQSPRYKVAKRGQDVALRCDPISGHVSLFWYQQALGQGPEFLTYFQNEAQLDKSGLPSDRFFAERPEGSVSTLKIQRTQQEDSAVYLCASSLIMRGPNYEQYFGPGTRLTVT.

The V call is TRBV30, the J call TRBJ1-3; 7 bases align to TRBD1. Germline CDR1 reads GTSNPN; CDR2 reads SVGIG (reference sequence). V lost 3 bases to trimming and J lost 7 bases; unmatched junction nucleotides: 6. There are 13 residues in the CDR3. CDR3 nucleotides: TGTGCCTGGAGCGCGGGACAGAGGAACACCATATATTTT. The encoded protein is CAWSAGQRNTIYF.

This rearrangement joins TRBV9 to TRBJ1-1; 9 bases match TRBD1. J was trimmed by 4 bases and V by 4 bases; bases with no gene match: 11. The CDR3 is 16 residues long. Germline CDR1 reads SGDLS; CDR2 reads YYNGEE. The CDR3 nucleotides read TGTGCCAGCAGCTTAGCCTCACAGGGGGCAGGCACTGAAGCTTTCTTT. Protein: CASSLASQGAGTEAFF.

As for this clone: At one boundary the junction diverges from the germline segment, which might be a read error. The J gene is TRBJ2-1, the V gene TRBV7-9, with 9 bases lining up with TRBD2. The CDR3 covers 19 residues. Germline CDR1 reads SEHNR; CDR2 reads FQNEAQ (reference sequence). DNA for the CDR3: TGTTCCAGCAGCTTAGGAGGAGCGGGAGGCCGCCATTCCTACAATGAGCAGTTCTTC. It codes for CSSSLGGAGGRHSYNEQFF. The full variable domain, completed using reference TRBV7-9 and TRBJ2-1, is DTGVSQNPRHKITKRGQNVTFRCDPISEHNRLYWYRQTLGQGPEFLTYFQNEAQLEKSRLLSDRFSAERPKGSFSTLEIQRTEQGDSAMYLCSSSLGGAGGRHSYNEQFFGPGTRLTVL.

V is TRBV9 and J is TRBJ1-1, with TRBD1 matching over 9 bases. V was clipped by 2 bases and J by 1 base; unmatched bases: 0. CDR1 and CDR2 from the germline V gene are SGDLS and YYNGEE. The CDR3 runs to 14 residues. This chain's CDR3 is CASSVDRGNTEAFF. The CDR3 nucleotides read TGTGCCAGCAGCGTGGACAGGGGGAACACTGAAGCTTTCTTT.

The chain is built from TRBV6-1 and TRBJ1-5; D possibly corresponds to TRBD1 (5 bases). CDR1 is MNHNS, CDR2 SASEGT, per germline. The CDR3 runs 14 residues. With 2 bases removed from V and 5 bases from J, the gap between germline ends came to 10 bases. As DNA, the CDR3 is TGTGCCAGCAGTGAACTCACGGGGGATCAGCCCCAGCATTTT. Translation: CASSELTGDQPQHF.

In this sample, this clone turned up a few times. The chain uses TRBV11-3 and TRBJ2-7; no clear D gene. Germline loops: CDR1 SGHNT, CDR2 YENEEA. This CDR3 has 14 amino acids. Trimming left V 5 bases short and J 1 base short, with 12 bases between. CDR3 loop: CASSTMTDSYEQYF. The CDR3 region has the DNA TGTGCCAGCAGCACGATGACTGATTCCTACGAGCAGTACTTC.

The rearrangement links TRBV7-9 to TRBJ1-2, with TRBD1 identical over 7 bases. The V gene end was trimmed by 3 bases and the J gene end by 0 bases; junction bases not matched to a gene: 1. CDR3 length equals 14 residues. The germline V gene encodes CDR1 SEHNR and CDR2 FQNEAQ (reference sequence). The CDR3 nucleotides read TGTGCCAGCAGCTTTGGACAGGCTAACTATGGCTACACCTTC. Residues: CASSFGQANYGYTF.

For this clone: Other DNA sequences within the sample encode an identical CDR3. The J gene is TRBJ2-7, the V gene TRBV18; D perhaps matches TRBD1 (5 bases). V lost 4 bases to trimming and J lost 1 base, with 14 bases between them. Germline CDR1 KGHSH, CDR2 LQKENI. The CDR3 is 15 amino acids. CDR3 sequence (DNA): TGTGCCAGCTCACGTGGGCAGGGCGAATCCTACGAGCAGTACTTC. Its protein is CASSRGQGESYEQYF.

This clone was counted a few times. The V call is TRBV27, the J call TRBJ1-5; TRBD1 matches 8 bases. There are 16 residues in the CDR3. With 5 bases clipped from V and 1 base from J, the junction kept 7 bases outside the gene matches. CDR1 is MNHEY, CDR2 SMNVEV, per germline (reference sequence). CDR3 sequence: CASSPTGEVSNQPQHF. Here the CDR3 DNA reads TGTGCCAGCAGTCCGACAGGGGAGGTAAGCAATCAGCCCCAGCATTTT.

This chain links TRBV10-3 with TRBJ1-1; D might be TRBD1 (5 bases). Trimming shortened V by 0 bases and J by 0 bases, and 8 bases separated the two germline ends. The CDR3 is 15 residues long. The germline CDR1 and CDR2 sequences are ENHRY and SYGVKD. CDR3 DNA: TGTGCCATCAGTGAGTCGGGGGGATTGAACACTGAAGCTTTCTTT. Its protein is CAISESGGLNTEAFF.

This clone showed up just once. The CDR3 nucleotides read TGTGCCAGCAGCTTTACAGGGTACAATGAGCAGTTCTTC. Protein: CASSFTGYNEQFF. This chain joins TRBV11-3 and TRBJ2-1; maybe TRBD1 (6 bases). The ends were cut back, 3 bases at V and 4 bases at J, with 7 bases in the middle. This CDR3 has 13 amino acids. Germline CDR1 and CDR2: SGHNT and YENEEA.